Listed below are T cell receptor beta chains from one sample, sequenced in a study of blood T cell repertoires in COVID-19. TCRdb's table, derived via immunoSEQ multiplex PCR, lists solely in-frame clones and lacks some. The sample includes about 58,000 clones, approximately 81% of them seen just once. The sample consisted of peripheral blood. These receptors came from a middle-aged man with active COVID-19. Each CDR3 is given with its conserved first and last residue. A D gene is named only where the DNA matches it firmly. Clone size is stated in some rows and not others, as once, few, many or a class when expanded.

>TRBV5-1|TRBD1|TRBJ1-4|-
TGCGCCAGCAGCCTACAGGGGGCCTTTGAAAAACTGTTTTTT
CASSLQGAFEKLFF
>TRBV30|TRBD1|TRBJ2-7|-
TGTGCCAGAACACAGGGGGCCGGGTACGAGCAGTACTTC
CARTQGAGYEQYF
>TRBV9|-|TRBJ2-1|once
TGTGCCAGCAGCGCCGACGGGACTCCCTCCAATGAGCAGTTCTTC
CASSADGTPSNEQFF
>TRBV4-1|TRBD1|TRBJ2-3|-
TGCGCCAGCAGCCACCCCCCAGGACAGGGAAGTTCTAGCACAGATACGCAGTATTTT
CASSHPPGQGSSSTDTQYF
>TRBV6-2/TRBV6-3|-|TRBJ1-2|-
TGTGCCAGCAGTTACTACCTATATGGCTACACCTTC
CASSYYLYGYTF
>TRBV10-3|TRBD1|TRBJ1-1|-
TGTGCCATCAGGGAAACCGGGACAGGGGTTTTCTTT
CAIRETGTGVFF
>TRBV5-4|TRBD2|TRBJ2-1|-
TGTGCCAGCAGCTTGGCCTCAGCGGGAGGATACAATGAGCAGTTCTTC
CASSLASAGGYNEQFF
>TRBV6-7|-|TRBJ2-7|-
TGTGCCAGCAGTTACCAACCCGAGTCCTACGAGCAGTACTTC
CASSYQPESYEQYF
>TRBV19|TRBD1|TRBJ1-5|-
TGTGCCAGTAGTATGCCCTACAGGGGGATGCAGCCCCAGCATTTT
CASSMPYRGMQPQHF
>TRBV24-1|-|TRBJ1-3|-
TGTGCCACCAGTGACCCGTTTGGAGGGTCTGGAAACACCATATATTTT
CATSDPFGGSGNTIYF
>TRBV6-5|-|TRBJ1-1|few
TGTGCCAGCAGTTACAAGGCAGGGGCCACTGAAGCTTTCTTT
CASSYKAGATEAFF
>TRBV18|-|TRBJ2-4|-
TGTGCCAGCTCCGGAGGCAGGGGCAGGTTCTGGATTCAGTACTTC
CASSGGRGRFWIQYF
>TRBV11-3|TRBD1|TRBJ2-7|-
TGTGCCAGCAGCTTAGGCCGACAGGGTCAGTACGAGCAGTACTTC
CASSLGRQGQYEQYF
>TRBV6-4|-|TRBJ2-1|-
TGTGCCAGCAGTGACCGGGACAACAATGAGCAGTTCTTC
CASSDRDNNEQFF
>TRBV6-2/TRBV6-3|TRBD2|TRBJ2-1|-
TGTGCCAGCAGTTTCGAGCGGGATAATGAGCAGTTCTTC
CASSFERDNEQFF
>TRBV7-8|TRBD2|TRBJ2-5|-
TGTGCCAGCAGCTGGAGTTGGGCTCCCGGGGGGGAGACCCAGTACTTC
CASSWSWAPGGETQYF
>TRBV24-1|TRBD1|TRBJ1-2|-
TGTGCCACCAGTGACCTCACGACAGGGGGCGTCTATGGCTACACCTTC
CATSDLTTGGVYGYTF
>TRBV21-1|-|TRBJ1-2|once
TGTGCCAGCAATTCAAGGAGGAAACCTTTTAGCTATGGCTACACCTTC
CASNSRRKPFSYGYTF
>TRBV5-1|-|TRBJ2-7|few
TGCGCCAGCAGCTTGGGTAGCGTCGAGCAGTACTTC
CASSLGSVEQYF
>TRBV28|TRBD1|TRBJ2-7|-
TGTGCCAGCACCCTCGGGGGGACAGGGACCTACGAGCAGTACTTC
CASTLGGTGTYEQYF
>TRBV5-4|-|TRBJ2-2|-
TGTGCCAGCAGCTTGGAACTAGCCAACACCGGGGAGCTGTTTTTT
CASSLELANTGELFF
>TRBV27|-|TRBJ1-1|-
TGTGCCAGCAGTCGCAGGGAGAACACTGAAGCTTTCTTT
CASSRRENTEAFF
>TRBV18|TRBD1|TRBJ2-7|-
TGTGCCAGCTCAGACGGGACAGAAAACTACGAGCAGTACTTC
CASSDGTENYEQYF
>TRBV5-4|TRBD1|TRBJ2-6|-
TGTGCCAGCAGCTCCTCGCGGGACAGGGGGTACCTCTGGGCCAACGTCCTGACTTTC
CASSSSRDRGYLWANVLTF
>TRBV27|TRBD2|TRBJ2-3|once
TGTGCCAGCAGACTAGCGGGCACAGATACGCAGTATTTT
CASRLAGTDTQYF
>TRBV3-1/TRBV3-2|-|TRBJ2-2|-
TGTGCCAGCAGCCAAGATCGGGGGGCAGGATACACCGGGGAGCTGTTTTTT
CASSQDRGAGYTGELFF
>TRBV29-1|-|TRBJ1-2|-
TGCAGCGTTGATTTCAGGGGAACTAACTATGGCTACACCTTC
CSVDFRGTNYGYTF
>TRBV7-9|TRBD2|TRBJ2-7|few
TGTGCCAGCAGCCTAATGGCGGGAGGGCCGTTAAACGAGCAGTACTTC
CASSLMAGGPLNEQYF
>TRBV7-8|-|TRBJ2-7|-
TGTGCCAGCAGCTCGGGAACCTACGAGCAGTACTTC
CASSSGTYEQYF
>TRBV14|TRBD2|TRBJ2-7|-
TGTGCCAGCAGCCAACAACTGCCGGGACTAGGTCCCTACGAGCAGTACTTC
CASSQQLPGLGPYEQYF
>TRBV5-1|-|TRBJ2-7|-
TGCGCCAGCGGAACCGGGACACTAGCCTACGAGCAGTACTTC
CASGTGTLAYEQYF
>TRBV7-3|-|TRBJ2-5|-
TGTGCCAGCAGCTTATACCCAGGAGAGACCCAGTACTTC
CASSLYPGETQYF
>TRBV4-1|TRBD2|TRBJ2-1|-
TGCGCCAGCAGCCCCAAGTTTAGCGGGAGGGGGGGGGATGAGCAGTTCTTC
CASSPKFSGRGGDEQFF
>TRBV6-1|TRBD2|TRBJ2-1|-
TGTGCCAGCAGTGTGAAAATAGGACTAGCGGGAGTCCGGACGGTCAATGAGCAGTTCTTC
CASSVKIGLAGVRTVNEQFF
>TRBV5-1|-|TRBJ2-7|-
TGCGCCAGCAGCTTGGATTACAACGAGCAGTACTTC
CASSLDYNEQYF
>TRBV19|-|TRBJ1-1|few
TGTGCCAGTAGTCCCAAGAGGCGATACACTGAAGCTTTCTTT
CASSPKRRYTEAFF
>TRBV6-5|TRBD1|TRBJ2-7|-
TGTGCCAGCAGGCCTCGGGACAGGGGGCTCCACGAGCAGTACTTC
CASRPRDRGLHEQYF